One T cell receptor beta chain is described in this entry. The data stem from a study of blood T cell repertoires in COVID-19. In the original processing: The assay estimated nucleated cells by amplifying reference gene primers. The method was immunoSEQ multiplex PCR; TCRdb's version includes in-frame clones alone and lacks a portion of them. The DNA gave D and trimming, while V, J and clone size come from that table. The repertoire holds 150,000 to 200,000 clones, with about 83% as singletons. V lost 2 bases and J lost 9; bases outside the gene matches: 3. The CDR3 spans 14 residues. Germline loops: CDR1 MGHDK, CDR2 SYGVNS.

This TCR came from a woman in her seventies with COVID-19, enrolled during active disease. Sequencing was carried out using peripheral blood. The V gene is TRBV25-1, the J gene TRBJ1-6; 8 bases are a match to TRBD1. CDR3 bases: TGTGCCAGCAGTGAAATGACAGGGGTTTCACCCCTCCACTTT. Encoded protein: CASSEMTGVSPLHF. Full variable domain (rest looked up from reference TRBV25-1 and TRBJ1-6): EADIYQTPRYLVIGTGKKITLECSQTMGHDKMYWYQQDPGMELHLIHYSYGVNSTEKGDLSSESTVSRIRTEHFPLTLESARPSHTSQYLCASSEMTGVSPLHFGNGTRLTVT.